The rows below give T cell receptor beta chains drawn from one sample of a study of human T cells and chemical hapten exposure. TCRdb analysed the 5' RACE reads with MiXCR anew, one entry per CDR3 protein. The sample contains 120,000 to 150,000 distinct CDR3 sequences, around 4.1% of which appear only once. These receptors were taken from a female donor in good health. Both conserved end residues are part of each CDR3. Each record gives: clone size, V gene, D gene, J gene, CDR3 DNA, CDR3 protein. D genes are given only for firm matches. The size field reads once, few, many, or a class for an expanded clone.

size: many; V: TRBV10-3; D: NA; J: TRBJ1-3; DNA: TGTGCCACTAAGACGGGGAGCTCTGGAAACACCATATATTTT; CDR3: CATKTGSSGNTIYF
size: many; V: TRBV5-1; D: NA; J: TRBJ1-2; DNA: TGCGCCAGCAGCTTTGGCCACGTTATTCCCAACTATGGCTACACCTTC; CDR3: CASSFGHVIPNYGYTF
size: many; V: TRBV12-3/TRBV12-4; D: NA; J: TRBJ2-7; DNA: TGTGCCAGCAGTTTCCTTGGGGGAGTCCTCTACGAGCAGTACTTC; CDR3: CASSFLGGVLYEQYF
size: many; V: TRBV19; D: NA; J: TRBJ1-5; DNA: TGTGCCAGTAGTGAACCCCGAGGCAATCAGCCCCAGCATTTT; CDR3: CASSEPRGNQPQHF
size: many; V: TRBV2; D: NA; J: TRBJ1-6; DNA: TGTGCCAGCAGTGAGGACGGAACAAATTCACCCCTCCACTTT; CDR3: CASSEDGTNSPLHF
size: many; V: TRBV18; D: NA; J: TRBJ1-2; DNA: TGTGCCAGCTCACCAATCAGGGCCGAGCAACTCTATGAGGGCTACACCTTC; CDR3: CASSPIRAEQLYEGYTF
size: many; V: TRBV18; D: NA; J: TRBJ1-5; DNA: TGTGCCAGCTCACAAGAACAGGTTAGCAATCAGCCCCAGCATTTT; CDR3: CASSQEQVSNQPQHF
size: few; V: TRBV5-4; D: TRBD1; J: TRBJ2-5; DNA: TGTGCCAGCAGCTGGACAGGGGTAGAGACCCAGTACTTC; CDR3: CASSWTGVETQYF
size: many; V: TRBV7-9; D: TRBD1; J: TRBJ1-5; DNA: TGTGCCAGTAGTCAGGGACAGAGGATCAATCAGCCCCAGCATTTT; CDR3: CASSQGQRINQPQHF
size: many; V: TRBV7-9; D: NA; J: TRBJ1-1; DNA: TGTGCCAGCAGCCTTCAACAGGTATCCACTGAAGCTTTCTTT; CDR3: CASSLQQVSTEAFF